A selection of T cell receptor beta chains follows, all from one sample in a study of blood T cells in healthy people across ages. TCRdb re-called the 5' RACE reads with MiXCR, one entry per CDR3 protein. The sample shows 1.8 million or so distinct CDR3 sequences, roughly two fifths of them seen only once. Source material: blood. The receptor set was obtained from a human donor in good health. The CDR3 runs from the conserved cysteine through the conserved F or W. The D gene is left open where the match is weak. Clone size, where shown, is once, few, many, or a class for clones that have expanded.

D gene: NA
V gene: TRBV12-3/TRBV12-4
J gene: TRBJ2-5
clone size: few
CDR3 protein: CASRKFSDAQETQYF
CDR3 DNA: TGTGCCAGCAGGAAATTTAGCGACGCTCAAGAGACCCAGTACTTC

D gene: NA
V gene: TRBV11-2
J gene: TRBJ2-3
clone size: NA
CDR3 protein: CASSLEGSFSPFTDTQYF
CDR3 DNA: TGTGCCAGCAGCTTAGAAGGGTCCTTTTCACCCTTCACAGATACGCAGTATTTT

D gene: TRBD2
V gene: TRBV29-1
J gene: TRBJ2-1
clone size: many
CDR3 protein: CSVFGTSGLNEQFF
CDR3 DNA: TGCAGCGTCTTCGGGACTAGCGGGTTAAATGAGCAGTTCTTC

D gene: NA
V gene: TRBV7-2
J gene: TRBJ2-4
clone size: few
CDR3 protein: CASSLYDIQYF
CDR3 DNA: TGTGCCAGCAGCTTATACGACATTCAGTACTTC

D gene: NA
V gene: TRBV14
J gene: TRBJ1-2
clone size: NA
CDR3 protein: CASSQASTVYGYTF
CDR3 DNA: TGTGCCAGCAGCCAAGCCTCGACAGTCTATGGCTACACCTTC

D gene: NA
V gene: TRBV12-3/TRBV12-4
J gene: TRBJ2-3
clone size: NA
CDR3 protein: CASRVGGGMQYF
CDR3 DNA: TGTGCCAGCAGGGTGGGAGGGGGGATGCAGTATTTT

D gene: TRBD2
V gene: TRBV20-1
J gene: TRBJ2-3
clone size: NA
CDR3 protein: CSARDPQRGARPDTQYF
CDR3 DNA: TGCAGTGCTAGAGATCCCCAGCGGGGGGCTAGACCAGATACGCAGTATTTT

D gene: TRBD2
V gene: TRBV12-3/TRBV12-4
J gene: TRBJ2-3
clone size: few
CDR3 protein: CASGLTSPRDTQYF
CDR3 DNA: TGTGCCAGCGGACTGACTAGCCCCAGAGATACGCAGTATTTT

D gene: NA
V gene: TRBV9
J gene: TRBJ1-4
clone size: NA
CDR3 protein: CASSVGEAVATNEKLFF
CDR3 DNA: TGTGCCAGCAGCGTAGGAGAGGCAGTTGCAACTAATGAAAAACTGTTTTTT

D gene: NA
V gene: TRBV7-3
J gene: TRBJ1-1
clone size: NA
CDR3 protein: CASSAGTQPNTEAFF
CDR3 DNA: TGTGCCAGCAGCGCCGGGACGCAGCCGAACACTGAAGCTTTCTTT

D gene: NA
V gene: TRBV7-9
J gene: TRBJ2-5
clone size: NA
CDR3 protein: CTSSLGVSLWSTQYF
CDR3 DNA: TGTACCAGCAGCTTAGGAGTCAGCTTATGGTCTACCCAGTACTTC

D gene: NA
V gene: TRBV5-1
J gene: TRBJ1-1
clone size: few
CDR3 protein: CASSFAGTTEAFF
CDR3 DNA: TGTGCCAGCAGTTTTGCAGGGACCACTGAAGCTTTCTTT

D gene: NA
V gene: TRBV20-1
J gene: TRBJ2-7
clone size: once
CDR3 protein: CSAIGFEQGAYEQYF
CDR3 DNA: TGCAGTGCTATAGGGTTTGAGCAGGGAGCCTACGAGCAGTACTTC

D gene: NA
V gene: TRBV11-2
J gene: TRBJ2-7
clone size: once
CDR3 protein: CASSWASGRRYEQYF
CDR3 DNA: TGTGCCAGCAGCTGGGCCTCGGGACGGCGCTACGAGCAGTACTTC

D gene: TRBD1
V gene: TRBV10-3
J gene: TRBJ2-7
clone size: few
CDR3 protein: CAIRGTVSYEQYF
CDR3 DNA: TGTGCCATCAGGGGGACAGTATCCTACGAGCAGTACTTC

D gene: NA
V gene: TRBV5-1
J gene: TRBJ2-3
clone size: few
CDR3 protein: CASSVRIGDTQYF
CDR3 DNA: TGCGCCAGCAGCGTACGCATTGGGGATACGCAGTATTTT

D gene: NA
V gene: TRBV5-1
J gene: TRBJ2-5
clone size: once
CDR3 protein: CASSYHRMSGETQYF
CDR3 DNA: TGCGCCAGCAGCTACCACAGGATGTCGGGGGAGACCCAGTACTTC

D gene: NA
V gene: TRBV20-1
J gene: TRBJ1-2
clone size: many
CDR3 protein: CSARVPPDHYGYTF
CDR3 DNA: TGCAGTGCTAGAGTCCCGCCTGACCACTATGGCTACACCTTC

D gene: NA
V gene: TRBV12-3/TRBV12-4
J gene: TRBJ2-2
clone size: NA
CDR3 protein: CASSFGEHRELFF
CDR3 DNA: TGTGCCAGCAGTTTCGGGGAACACCGGGAGCTGTTTTTT

D gene: NA
V gene: TRBV12-5
J gene: TRBJ2-1
clone size: NA
CDR3 protein: CASGFSGTPMYEQFF
CDR3 DNA: TGTGCTAGTGGTTTTTCGGGAACCCCAATGTATGAGCAGTTCTTC

D gene: NA
V gene: TRBV28
J gene: TRBJ2-1
clone size: NA
CDR3 protein: CASSLGLGQSSYNEQFF
CDR3 DNA: TGTGCCAGCAGTTTAGGGTTAGGTCAGAGCTCCTACAATGAGCAGTTCTTC

D gene: NA
V gene: TRBV10-3
J gene: TRBJ1-5
clone size: few
CDR3 protein: CAISESNMGSQPQHF
CDR3 DNA: TGTGCCATCAGTGAGTCGAATATGGGCAGTCAGCCCCAGCATTTT

D gene: TRBD2
V gene: TRBV12-3/TRBV12-4
J gene: TRBJ2-1
clone size: NA
CDR3 protein: CASSGTSGGPSYNEQFF
CDR3 DNA: TGTGCCAGCAGTGGGACTAGCGGGGGCCCCTCCTACAATGAGCAGTTCTTC

D gene: NA
V gene: TRBV7-6
J gene: TRBJ2-7
clone size: NA
CDR3 protein: CASSRRVGLTSYEQYF
CDR3 DNA: TGTGCCAGCAGCCGACGCGTTGGGTTGACCTCCTACGAGCAGTACTTC

D gene: TRBD2
V gene: TRBV24-1
J gene: TRBJ2-1
clone size: NA
CDR3 protein: CATSDSGLAVHNEQFF
CDR3 DNA: TGTGCCACCAGTGATTCGGGACTAGCTGTCCACAATGAGCAGTTCTTC

D gene: NA
V gene: TRBV7-2
J gene: TRBJ1-2
clone size: NA
CDR3 protein: CASSSGVSGRLLNYGYTF
CDR3 DNA: TGTGCCAGCAGCTCAGGGGTGTCAGGAAGGCTCTTAAACTATGGCTACACCTTC

D gene: NA
V gene: TRBV11-2
J gene: TRBJ1-1
clone size: many
CDR3 protein: CASSEDSAEAFF
CDR3 DNA: TGTGCCAGCAGCGAAGACAGTGCTGAAGCTTTCTTT

D gene: TRBD1
V gene: TRBV27
J gene: TRBJ1-4
clone size: NA
CDR3 protein: CASRSTGTGYEKLFF
CDR3 DNA: TGTGCCAGCAGGTCGACCGGGACAGGGTACGAAAAACTGTTTTTT

D gene: NA
V gene: TRBV4-3
J gene: TRBJ2-1
clone size: few
CDR3 protein: CASSQEGQGEQFF
CDR3 DNA: TGCGCCAGCAGCCAAGAGGGTCAAGGTGAGCAGTTCTTC

D gene: NA
V gene: TRBV29-1
J gene: TRBJ2-5
clone size: few
CDR3 protein: CSVGHSGRYQETQYF
CDR3 DNA: TGCAGCGTTGGCCACAGCGGGCGATACCAAGAGACCCAGTACTTC

D gene: NA
V gene: TRBV12-5
J gene: TRBJ1-3
clone size: NA
CDR3 protein: CASGGPNAGIFGNTIYF
CDR3 DNA: TGTGCTTCCGGCGGGCCCAATGCAGGGATCTTTGGAAACACCATATATTTT

D gene: NA
V gene: TRBV12-3/TRBV12-4
J gene: TRBJ2-5
clone size: NA
CDR3 protein: CASSLTRAPTETQYF
CDR3 DNA: TGTGCCAGCAGTTTAACTCGGGCCCCGACGGAGACCCAGTACTTC

D gene: NA
V gene: TRBV28
J gene: TRBJ1-2
clone size: few
CDR3 protein: CASRPVDDYGYTF
CDR3 DNA: TGTGCCAGCAGGCCCGTAGACGACTATGGCTACACCTTC